In this sample, the clone carrying this TCR beta chain turned up a few times. What it binds is not known. Unique molecular identifiers were present in the TCR beta cDNA libraries. TCRdb fed the PCR reads into MiXCR, producing one record per CDR3 protein. The sample has approximately 730,000 distinct CDR3 sequences; less than 35% are singletons. The sample originates from a study of post-analysis software for immune sequencing data. Study-level findings and limits: Strong same-batch co-clustering of samples appeared with F measure clustering. About five TRBV segments, including TRBV5-6, TRBV5-1 and TRBV20-1, were more frequent in patients than controls.

Germline V gene data show CDR1 as SQVTM and CDR2 as ANQGSEA. Trimming at V came to 7 bases and at J to 5 bases, leaving 7 bases not matched to a gene. The CDR3 length is 13 residues. The chain links TRBV29-1 to TRBJ1-1; TRBD1 aligns across 10 bases. This TCR came from a girl aged 5-17 years with multiple sclerosis. Source material: blood. CDR3 sequence reads: CSAGTGAGTEAFF. In DNA form, the CDR3 reads TGCAGCGCCGGGACAGGGGCGGGGACTGAAGCTTTCTTT.